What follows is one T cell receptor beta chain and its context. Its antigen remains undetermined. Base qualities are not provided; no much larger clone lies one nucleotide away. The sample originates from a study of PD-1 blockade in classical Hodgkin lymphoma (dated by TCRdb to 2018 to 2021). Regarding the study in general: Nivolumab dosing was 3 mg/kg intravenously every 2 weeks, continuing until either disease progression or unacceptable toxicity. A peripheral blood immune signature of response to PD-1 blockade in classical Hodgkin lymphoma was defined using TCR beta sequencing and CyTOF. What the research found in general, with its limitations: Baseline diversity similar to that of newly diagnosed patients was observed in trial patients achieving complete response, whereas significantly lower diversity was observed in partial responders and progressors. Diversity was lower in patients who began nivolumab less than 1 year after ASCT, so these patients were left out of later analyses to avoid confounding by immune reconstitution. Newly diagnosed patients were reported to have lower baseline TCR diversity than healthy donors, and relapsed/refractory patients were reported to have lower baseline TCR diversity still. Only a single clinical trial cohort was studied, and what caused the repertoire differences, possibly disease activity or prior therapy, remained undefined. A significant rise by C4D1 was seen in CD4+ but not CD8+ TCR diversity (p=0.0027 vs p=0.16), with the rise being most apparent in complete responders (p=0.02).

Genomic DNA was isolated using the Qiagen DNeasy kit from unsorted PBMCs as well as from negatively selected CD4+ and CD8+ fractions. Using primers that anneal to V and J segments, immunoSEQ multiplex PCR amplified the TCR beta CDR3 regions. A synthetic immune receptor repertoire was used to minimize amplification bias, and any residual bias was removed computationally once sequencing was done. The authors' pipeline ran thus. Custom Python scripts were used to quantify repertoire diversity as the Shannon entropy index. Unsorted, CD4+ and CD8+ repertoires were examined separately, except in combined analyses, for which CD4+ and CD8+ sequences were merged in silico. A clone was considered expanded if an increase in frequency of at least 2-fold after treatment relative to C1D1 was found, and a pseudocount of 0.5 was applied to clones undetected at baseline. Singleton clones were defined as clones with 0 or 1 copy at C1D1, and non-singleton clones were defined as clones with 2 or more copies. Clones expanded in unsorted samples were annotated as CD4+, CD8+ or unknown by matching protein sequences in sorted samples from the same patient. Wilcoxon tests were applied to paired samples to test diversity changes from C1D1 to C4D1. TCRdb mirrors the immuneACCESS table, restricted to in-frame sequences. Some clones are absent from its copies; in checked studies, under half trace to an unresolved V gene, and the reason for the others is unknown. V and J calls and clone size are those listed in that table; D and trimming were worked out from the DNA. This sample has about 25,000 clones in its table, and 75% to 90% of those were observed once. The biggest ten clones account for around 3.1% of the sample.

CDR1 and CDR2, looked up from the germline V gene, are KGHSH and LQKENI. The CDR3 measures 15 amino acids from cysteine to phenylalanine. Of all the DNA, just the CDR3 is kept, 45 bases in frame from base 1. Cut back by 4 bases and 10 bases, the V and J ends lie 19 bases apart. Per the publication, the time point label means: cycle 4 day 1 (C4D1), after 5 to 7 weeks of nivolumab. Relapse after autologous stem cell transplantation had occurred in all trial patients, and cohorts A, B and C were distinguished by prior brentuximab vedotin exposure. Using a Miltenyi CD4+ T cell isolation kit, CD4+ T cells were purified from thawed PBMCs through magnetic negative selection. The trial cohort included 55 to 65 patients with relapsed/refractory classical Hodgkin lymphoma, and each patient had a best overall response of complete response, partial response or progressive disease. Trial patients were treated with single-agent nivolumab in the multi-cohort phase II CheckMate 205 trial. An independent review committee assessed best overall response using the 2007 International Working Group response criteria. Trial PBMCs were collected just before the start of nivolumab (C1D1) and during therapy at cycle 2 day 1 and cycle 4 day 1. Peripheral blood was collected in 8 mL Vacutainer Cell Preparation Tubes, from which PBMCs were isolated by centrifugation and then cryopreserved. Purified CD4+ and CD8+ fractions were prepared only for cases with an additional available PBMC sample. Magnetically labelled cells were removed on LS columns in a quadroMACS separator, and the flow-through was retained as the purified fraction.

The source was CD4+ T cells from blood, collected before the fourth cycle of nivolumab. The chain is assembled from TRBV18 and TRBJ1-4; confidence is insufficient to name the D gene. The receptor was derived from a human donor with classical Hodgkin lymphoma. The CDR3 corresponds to CASSQAAGLSGKLFF. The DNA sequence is TGTGCCAGCTCACAGGCTGCAGGCCTTTCGGGAAAACTGTTTTTT.